Below are 10 T cell receptor beta chains sequenced from a single sample in a study of blood T cell repertoires in COVID-19. Method: immunoSEQ multiplex PCR; TCRdb's copy keeps in-frame clones and lacks some. The data contain 200,000 to 250,000 clones, around 85% of them singletons. Sequencing was performed on PBMCs or T cells enriched from blood (not recorded which). These receptors were collected from a woman aged 40 to 50 with acute COVID-19.

The chain couples TRBV19 to TRBJ2-7; 7 positions agree with TRBD1. CDR1 LNHDA and CDR2 SQIVND come from the germline V gene (reference sequence). J was trimmed by 0 bases and V by 5 bases; bases with no gene match: 10. CDR3 size: 16 residues. The CDR3 coding sequence is TGTGCCAGTAGTCCCTCAGTGGACAGGTTCTCCTACGAGCAGTACTTC. Protein product: CASSPSVDRFSYEQYF.

The chain couples TRBV4-1 to TRBJ1-6, with a possible D match to TRBD1 (6 bases). CDR3 length: 18 amino acids. Germline V gene data show CDR1 as MGHRA and CDR2 as YSYEKL. Trimming left V 4 bases short and J 0 bases short, with 16 bases between. The CDR3 coding sequence is TGCGCCAGCAGCCCACCGACAGGTGGCTTCTCCTATAATTCACCCCTCCACTTT. Translation: CASSPPTGGFSYNSPLHF.

The V and J genes are TRBV29-1 and TRBJ2-7, with 12 bases aligning to TRBD2. The germline V gene encodes CDR1 SQVTM and CDR2 ANQGSEA. J was trimmed by 7 bases and V by 3 bases; bases with no gene match: 13. CDR3 length: 16 amino acids. The CDR3: CSVEKTSGSRSREQYF. CDR3 DNA sequence: TGCAGCGTTGAGAAGACTAGCGGGAGCCGGTCTAGAGAGCAGTACTTC.

This clone has a single count. V gene TRBV5-8 combines with J gene TRBJ2-3; TRBD1 matches 7 bases. The CDR3 has 16 residues. The V gene's germline CDR1 is SGHTS and CDR2 YDEGEE. The V gene end was trimmed by 0 bases and the J gene end by 2 bases; junction bases not matched to a gene: 6. The CDR3 loop reads CASSLGRGGDTDTQYF. As DNA, the CDR3 is TGTGCCAGCAGCTTGGGTCGAGGGGGCGACACAGATACGCAGTATTTT.

V is TRBV9 and J is TRBJ2-1, with 9 bases aligning to TRBD2. V was clipped by 0 bases and J by 13 bases; unmatched bases: 5. CDR1 is SGDLS, CDR2 YYNGEE, per germline. This CDR3 has 13 amino acids. CDR3 nucleotides: TGTGCCAGCAGCGTAGGGGCTAGCGGGGTCCAGTTCTTC. This gives the protein CASSVGASGVQFF.

This clone was found once. The chain is built from TRBV6-2 or TRBV6-3 and TRBJ1-2, with TRBD1 matching over 7 bases. V dropped 6 bases and J dropped 8; count of bases not matched to a gene: 9. Germline V CDR1 and CDR2: MNHEY, SVGEGT. This CDR3 comprises 13 residues. In DNA form, the CDR3 reads TGTGCCAGCAGCTCAACAGGGGTGGGCGGCTACACCTTC. This translates into CASSSTGVGGYTF.

This chain joins TRBV15 and TRBJ1-1; TRBD1 aligns across 11 bases. The CDR3 contains 14 residues. CDR1 is LNHNV, CDR2 YYDKDF, per germline (reference sequence). After removal of 6 bases from V and 4 bases from J, the junction contained 4 bases not matched to a gene. The CDR3 DNA follows: TGTGCCACCAGGGACAGGGGGCTCGTCACTGAAGCTTTCTTT. Translation: CATRDRGLVTEAFF.

This clone was recorded a few times. J is TRBJ2-7 and V is TRBV7-9; 8 positions match TRBD2. Trimming removed 5 bases from V and 3 bases from J; junction bases left unmatched: 6. The CDR3 length is 14 residues. Germline lookup yields CDR1 SEHNR and CDR2 FQNEAQ (reference sequence). The CDR3 DNA is TGTGCCAGCAGCCCAGGGACTAGTTACTACGAGCAGTACTTC. Protein product: CASSPGTSYYEQYF.

The rearrangement joins TRBV27 to TRBJ1-2; D call uncertain. The CDR3 extends over 14 amino acids. Germline CDR1 reads MNHEY; CDR2 reads SMNVEV (reference sequence). Trimming stripped 0 bases from V and 4 bases from J, with 9 bases between. In DNA, the CDR3 is TGTGCCAGCAGTTTATCCACCGGGAGCTATGGCTACACCTTC. It translates to CASSLSTGSYGYTF.

The genes are TRBV28 and TRBJ2-7; 10 nucleotides match TRBD2. Germline V CDR1 and CDR2: MDHEN, SYDVKM. This CDR3 contains 15 residues. V trimming: 4 bases; J trimming: 2 bases; junction bases outside the gene matches: 5. CDR3 nucleotides: TGTGCCAGCAGTTACCGACTAGCGGGTCCCTACGAGCAGTACTTC. It encodes CASSYRLAGPYEQYF.